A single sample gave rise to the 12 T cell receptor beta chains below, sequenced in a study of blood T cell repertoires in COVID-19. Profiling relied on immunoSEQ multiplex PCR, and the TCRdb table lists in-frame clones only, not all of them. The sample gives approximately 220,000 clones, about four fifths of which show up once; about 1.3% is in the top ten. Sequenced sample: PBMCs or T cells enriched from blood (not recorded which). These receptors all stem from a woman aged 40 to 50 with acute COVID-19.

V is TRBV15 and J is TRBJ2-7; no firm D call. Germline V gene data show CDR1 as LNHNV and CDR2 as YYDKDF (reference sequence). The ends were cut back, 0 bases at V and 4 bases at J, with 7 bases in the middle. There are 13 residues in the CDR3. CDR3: CATSRDSGYEQYF. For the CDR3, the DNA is TGTGCCACCAGCAGAGATTCAGGTTACGAGCAGTACTTC.

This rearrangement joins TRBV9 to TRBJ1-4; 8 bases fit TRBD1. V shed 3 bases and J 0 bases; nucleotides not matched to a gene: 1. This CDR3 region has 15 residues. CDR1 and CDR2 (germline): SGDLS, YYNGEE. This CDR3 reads CASSEGQATNEKLFF. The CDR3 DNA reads TGTGCCAGCAGCGAGGGACAGGCAACTAATGAAAAACTGTTTTTT.

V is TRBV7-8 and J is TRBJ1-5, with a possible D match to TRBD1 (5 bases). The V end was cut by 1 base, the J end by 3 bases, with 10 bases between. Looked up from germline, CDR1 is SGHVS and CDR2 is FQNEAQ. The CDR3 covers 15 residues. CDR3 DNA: TGTGCCAGCAGCTTAGTCGGGGGATCCAATCAGCCCCAGCATTTT. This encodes CASSLVGGSNQPQHF.

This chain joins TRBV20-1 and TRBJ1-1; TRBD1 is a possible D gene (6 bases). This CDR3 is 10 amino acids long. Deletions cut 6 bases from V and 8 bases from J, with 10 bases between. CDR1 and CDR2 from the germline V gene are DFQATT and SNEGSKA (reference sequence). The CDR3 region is CSARTAEAFF. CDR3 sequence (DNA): TGCAGTGCCAGGACAGCCGAAGCTTTCTTT.

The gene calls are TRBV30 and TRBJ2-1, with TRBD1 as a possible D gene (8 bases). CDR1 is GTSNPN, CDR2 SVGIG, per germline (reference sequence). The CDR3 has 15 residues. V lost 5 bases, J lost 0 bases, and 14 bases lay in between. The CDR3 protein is CAWSGGGSSYNEQFF. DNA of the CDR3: TGTGCCTGGTCAGGGGGCGGGAGCTCCTACAATGAGCAGTTCTTC.

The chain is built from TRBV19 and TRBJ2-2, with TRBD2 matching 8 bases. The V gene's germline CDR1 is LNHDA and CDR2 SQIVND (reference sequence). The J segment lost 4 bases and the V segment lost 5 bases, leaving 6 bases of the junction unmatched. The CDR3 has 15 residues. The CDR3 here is CASSHQRGSTGELFF. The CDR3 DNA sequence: TGTGCCAGTAGTCATCAGCGGGGGAGCACCGGGGAGCTGTTTTTT.

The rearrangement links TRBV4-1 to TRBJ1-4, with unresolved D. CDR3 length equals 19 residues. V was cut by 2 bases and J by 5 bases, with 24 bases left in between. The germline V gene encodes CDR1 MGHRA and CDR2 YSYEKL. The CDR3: CASSQSDGRRTGRNEKLFF. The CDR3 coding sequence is TGCGCCAGCAGCCAATCGGATGGCAGAAGAACGGGGAGGAATGAAAAACTGTTTTTT.

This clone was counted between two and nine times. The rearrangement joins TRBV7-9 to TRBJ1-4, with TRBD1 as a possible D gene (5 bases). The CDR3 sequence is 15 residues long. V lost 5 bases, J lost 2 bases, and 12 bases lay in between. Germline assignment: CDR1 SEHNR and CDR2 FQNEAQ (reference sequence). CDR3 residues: CASSILQDTNEKLFF. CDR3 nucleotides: TGTGCCAGCAGCATTCTACAGGACACTAATGAAAAACTGTTTTTT.

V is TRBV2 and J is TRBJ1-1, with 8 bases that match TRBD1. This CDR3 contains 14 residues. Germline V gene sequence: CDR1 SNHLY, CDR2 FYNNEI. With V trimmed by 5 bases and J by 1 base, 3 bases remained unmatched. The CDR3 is CASSKDRANTEAFF. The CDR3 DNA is TGTGCCAGCAGTAAGGACAGGGCGAACACTGAAGCTTTCTTT.

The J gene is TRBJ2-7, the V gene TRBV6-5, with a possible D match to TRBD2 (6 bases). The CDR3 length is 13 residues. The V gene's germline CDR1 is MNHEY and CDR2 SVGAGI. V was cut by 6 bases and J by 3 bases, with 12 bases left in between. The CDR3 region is CASRRDGNYEQYF. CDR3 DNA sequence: TGTGCCAGCAGGCGGGACGGAAACTACGAGCAGTACTTC.

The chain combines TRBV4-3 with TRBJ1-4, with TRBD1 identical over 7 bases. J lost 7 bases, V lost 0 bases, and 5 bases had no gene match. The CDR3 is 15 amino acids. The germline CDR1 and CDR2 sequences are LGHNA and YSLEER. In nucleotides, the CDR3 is TGCGCCAGCAGCCAAGAGGGGGCAGGGGGTGAAAAACTGTTTTTT. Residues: CASSQEGAGGEKLFF.

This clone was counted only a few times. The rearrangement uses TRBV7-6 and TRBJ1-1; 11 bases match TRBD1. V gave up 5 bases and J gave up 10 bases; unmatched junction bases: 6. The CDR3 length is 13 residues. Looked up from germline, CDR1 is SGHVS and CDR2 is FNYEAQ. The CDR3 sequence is CASSIGQGARAFF. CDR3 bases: TGTGCCAGCAGCATTGGACAGGGGGCGCGAGCTTTCTTT.